The entry below gives a single TCR beta chain sequence along with its context. Its antigen remains unidentified. The record has no base qualities; no much larger clone is one base away. The receptor library was made with the immunoSEQ multiplex PCR assay. The source is immuneACCESS, and TCRdb retained only in-frame sequences with V and J called. Part of the clones is not carried over; for the studies checked, unresolved V genes explain less than half of this, and the remainder is unexplained. Here the sample has about 24,000 clones; about nine tenths occur a single time. More than 7.5% of the sample is held by the ten biggest clonotypes. V is pruned by 4 bases and J by 4 bases, leaving 6 bases of the junction without a gene match. Reading from cysteine to phenylalanine, the CDR3 counts 14 amino acids. The DNA shown is the 42-base CDR3, in frame from base 1. The germline V gene encodes CDR1 SGHKS and CDR2 YYEKEE (reference sequence).

The sample is drawn from a study of T cell changes during pregnancy in multiple sclerosis (dated by TCRdb to between 2018 and 2021). Broadly, across the study: The study examined how the T cell repertoire changed over the course of pregnancy in women with multiple sclerosis.

The chain links TRBV5-5 with TRBJ2-7; 9 nucleotides in the junction match TRBD2. This TCR came from a female donor in good health, enrolled as a control in a pregnancy study. Sequencing used CD8+ T cells from peripheral blood mononuclear cells, obtained in the third trimester of pregnancy. At the DNA level, the sequence is TGTGCCAGCAGCCGGGTAGCGGGGGATTACGAGCAGTACTTC. This codes for CASSRVAGDYEQYF.